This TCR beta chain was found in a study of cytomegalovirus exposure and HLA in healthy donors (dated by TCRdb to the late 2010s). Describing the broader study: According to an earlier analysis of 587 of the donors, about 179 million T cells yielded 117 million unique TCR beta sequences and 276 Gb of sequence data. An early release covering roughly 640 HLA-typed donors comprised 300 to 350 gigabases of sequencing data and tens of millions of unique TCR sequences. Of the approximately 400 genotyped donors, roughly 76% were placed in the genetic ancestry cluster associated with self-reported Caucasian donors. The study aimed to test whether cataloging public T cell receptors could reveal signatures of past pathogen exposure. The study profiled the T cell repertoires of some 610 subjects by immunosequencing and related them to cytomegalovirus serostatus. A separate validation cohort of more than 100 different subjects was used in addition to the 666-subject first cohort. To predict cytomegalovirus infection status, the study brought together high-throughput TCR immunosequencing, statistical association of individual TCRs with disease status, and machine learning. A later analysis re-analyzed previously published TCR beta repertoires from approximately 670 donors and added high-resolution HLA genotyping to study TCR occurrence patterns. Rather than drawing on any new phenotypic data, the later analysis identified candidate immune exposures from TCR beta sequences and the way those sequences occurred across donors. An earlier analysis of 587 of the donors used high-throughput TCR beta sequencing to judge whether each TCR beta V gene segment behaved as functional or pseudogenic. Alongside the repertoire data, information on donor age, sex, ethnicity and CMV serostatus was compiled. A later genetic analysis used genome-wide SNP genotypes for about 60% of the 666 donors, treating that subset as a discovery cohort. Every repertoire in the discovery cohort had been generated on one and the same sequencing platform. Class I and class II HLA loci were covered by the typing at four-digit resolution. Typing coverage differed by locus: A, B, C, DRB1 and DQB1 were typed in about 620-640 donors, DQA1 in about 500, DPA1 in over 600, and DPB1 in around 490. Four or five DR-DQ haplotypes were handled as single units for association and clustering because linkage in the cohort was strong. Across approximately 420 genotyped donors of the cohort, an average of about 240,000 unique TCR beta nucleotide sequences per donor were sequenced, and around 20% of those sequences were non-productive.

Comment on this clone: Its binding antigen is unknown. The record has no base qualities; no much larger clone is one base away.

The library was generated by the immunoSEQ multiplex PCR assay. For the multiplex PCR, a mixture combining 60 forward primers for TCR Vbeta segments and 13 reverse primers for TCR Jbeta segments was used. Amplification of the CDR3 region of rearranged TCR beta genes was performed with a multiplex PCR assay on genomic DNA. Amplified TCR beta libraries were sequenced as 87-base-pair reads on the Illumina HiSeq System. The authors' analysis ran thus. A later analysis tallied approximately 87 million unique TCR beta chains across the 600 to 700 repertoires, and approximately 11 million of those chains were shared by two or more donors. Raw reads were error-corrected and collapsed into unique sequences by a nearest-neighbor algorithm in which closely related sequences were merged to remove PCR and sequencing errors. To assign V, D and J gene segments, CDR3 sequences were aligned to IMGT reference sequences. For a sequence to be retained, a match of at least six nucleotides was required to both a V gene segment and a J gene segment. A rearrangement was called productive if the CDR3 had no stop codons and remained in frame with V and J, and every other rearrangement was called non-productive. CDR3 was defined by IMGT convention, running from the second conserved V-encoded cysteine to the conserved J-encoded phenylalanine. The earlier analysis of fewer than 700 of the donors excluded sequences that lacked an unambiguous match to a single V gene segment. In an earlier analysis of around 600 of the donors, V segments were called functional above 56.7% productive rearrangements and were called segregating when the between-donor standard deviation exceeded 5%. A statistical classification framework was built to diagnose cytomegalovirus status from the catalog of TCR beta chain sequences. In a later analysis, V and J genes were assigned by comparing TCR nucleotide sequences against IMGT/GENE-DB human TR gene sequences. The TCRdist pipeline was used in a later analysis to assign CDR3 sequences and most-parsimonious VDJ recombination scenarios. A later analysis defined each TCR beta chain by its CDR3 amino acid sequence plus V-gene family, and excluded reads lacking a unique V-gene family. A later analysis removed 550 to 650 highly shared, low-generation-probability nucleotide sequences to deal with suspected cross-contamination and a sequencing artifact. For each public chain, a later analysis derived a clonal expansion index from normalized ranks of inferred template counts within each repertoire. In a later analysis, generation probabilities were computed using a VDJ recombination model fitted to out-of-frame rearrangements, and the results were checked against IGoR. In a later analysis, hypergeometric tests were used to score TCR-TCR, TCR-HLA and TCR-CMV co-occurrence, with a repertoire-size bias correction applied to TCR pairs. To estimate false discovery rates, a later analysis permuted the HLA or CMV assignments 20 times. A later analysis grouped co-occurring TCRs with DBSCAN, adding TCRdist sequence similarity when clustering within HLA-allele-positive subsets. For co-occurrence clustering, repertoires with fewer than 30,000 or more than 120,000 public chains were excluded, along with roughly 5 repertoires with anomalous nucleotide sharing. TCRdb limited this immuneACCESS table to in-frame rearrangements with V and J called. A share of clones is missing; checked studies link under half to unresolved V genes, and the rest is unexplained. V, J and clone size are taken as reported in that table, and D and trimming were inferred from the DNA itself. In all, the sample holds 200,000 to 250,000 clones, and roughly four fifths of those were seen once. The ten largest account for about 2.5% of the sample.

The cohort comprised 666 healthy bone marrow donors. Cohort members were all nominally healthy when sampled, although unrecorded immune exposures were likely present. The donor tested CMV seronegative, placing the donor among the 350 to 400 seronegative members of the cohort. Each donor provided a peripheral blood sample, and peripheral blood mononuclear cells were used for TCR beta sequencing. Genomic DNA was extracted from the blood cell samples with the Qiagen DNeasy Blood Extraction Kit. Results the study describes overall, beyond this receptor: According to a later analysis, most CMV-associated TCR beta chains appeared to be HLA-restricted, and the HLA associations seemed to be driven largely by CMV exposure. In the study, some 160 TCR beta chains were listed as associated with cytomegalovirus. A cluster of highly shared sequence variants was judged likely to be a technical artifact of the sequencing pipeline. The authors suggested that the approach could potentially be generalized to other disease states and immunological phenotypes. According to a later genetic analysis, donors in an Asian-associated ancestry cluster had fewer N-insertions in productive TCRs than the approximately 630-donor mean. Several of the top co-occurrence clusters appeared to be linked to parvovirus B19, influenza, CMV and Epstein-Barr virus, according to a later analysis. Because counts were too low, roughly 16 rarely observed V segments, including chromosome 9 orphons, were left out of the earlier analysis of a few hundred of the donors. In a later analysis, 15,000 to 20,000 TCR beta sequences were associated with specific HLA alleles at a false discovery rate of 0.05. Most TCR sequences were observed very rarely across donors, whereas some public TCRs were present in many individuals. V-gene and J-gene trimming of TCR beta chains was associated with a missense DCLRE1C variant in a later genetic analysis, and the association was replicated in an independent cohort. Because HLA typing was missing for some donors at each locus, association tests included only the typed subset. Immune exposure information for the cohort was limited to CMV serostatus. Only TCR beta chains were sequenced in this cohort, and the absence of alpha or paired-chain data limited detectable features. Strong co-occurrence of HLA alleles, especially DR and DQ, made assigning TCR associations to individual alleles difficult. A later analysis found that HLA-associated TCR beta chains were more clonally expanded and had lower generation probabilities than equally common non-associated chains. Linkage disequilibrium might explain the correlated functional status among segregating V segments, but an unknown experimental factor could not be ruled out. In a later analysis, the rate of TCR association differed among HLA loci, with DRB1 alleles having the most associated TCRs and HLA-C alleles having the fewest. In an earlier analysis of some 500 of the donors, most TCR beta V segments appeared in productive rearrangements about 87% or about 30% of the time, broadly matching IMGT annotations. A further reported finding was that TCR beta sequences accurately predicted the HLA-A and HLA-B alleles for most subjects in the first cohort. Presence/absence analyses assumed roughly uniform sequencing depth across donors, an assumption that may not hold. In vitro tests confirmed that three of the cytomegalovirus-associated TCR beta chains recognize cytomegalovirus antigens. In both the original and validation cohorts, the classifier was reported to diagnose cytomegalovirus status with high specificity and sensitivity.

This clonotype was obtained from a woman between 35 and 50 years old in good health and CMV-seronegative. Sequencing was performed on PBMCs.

The nucleotides read TGTGCCAGCAGTGTACAGGGTTTGCTCGAAAAACTGTTTTTT. Its coded protein is CASSVQGLLEKLFF. Recombination connected TRBV2 to TRBJ1-4; the D region possibly corresponds to TRBD1 (6 bases align). CDR3 length: 14 amino acids, cysteine to phenylalanine. Kept here is only the CDR3 DNA, which spans 42 bases and is read in frame from base 1. Deletion took 4 bases off V and 8 bases off J, with a span of 14 bases between the germline ends. In the germline V gene, CDR1 corresponds to SNHLY and CDR2 to FYNNEI.